Here is one T cell receptor beta chain with its context. The data are from a study of blood T cell repertoires in COVID-19. The protocol was immunoSEQ multiplex PCR, while the TCRdb copy is restricted to in-frame clones and leaves out a portion. Here the sample spans tens of thousands of clones, about 77% being singletons. The origin of this receptor is a man aged 70-80 years with COVID-19, enrolled during active disease. The sample taken for sequencing was peripheral blood.

CDR3 nucleotide sequence: TGTGCCAGCAGCACACGGGGGGTTGGAAACACCATATATTTT. This sequence encodes CASSTRGVGNTIYF. The rearrangement uses TRBV11-2 and TRBJ1-3; TRBD1 is a possible D gene (5 bases). Germline assignment: CDR1 SGHAT and CDR2 FQNNGV. Trimming pared 5 bases from V and 3 bases from J, leaving 11 bases between. CDR3 length: 14 amino acids.